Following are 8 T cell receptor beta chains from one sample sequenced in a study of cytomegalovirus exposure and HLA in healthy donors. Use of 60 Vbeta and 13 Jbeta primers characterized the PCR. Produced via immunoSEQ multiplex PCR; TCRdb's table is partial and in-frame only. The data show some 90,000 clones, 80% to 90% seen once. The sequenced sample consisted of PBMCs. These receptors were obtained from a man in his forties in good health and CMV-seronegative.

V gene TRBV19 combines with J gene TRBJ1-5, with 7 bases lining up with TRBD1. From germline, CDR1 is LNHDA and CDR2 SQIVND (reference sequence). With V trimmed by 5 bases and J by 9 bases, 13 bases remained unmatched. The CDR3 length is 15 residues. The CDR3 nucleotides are TGTGCCAGTAGTCCCCGGACAGGCGGGTCGGGGCCCCAGCATTTT. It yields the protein CASSPRTGGSGPQHF. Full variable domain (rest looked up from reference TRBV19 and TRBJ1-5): DGGITQSPKYLFRKEGQNVTLSCEQNLNHDAMYWYRQDPGQGLRLIYYSQIVNDFQKGDIAEGYSVSREKKESFPLTVTSAQKNPTAFYLCASSPRTGGSGPQHFGDGTRLSIL.

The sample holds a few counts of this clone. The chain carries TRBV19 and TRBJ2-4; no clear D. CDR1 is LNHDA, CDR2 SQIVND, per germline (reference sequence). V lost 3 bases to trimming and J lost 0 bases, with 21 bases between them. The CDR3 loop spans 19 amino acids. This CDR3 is CASSMIRTRQALAKNIQYF. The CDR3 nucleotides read TGTGCCAGTAGTATGATACGTACACGGCAGGCATTAGCCAAAAACATTCAGTACTTC.

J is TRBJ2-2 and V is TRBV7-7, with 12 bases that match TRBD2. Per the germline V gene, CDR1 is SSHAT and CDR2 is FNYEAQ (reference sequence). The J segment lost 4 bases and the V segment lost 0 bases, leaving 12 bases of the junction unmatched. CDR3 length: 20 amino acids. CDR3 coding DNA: TGTGCCAGCAGCTTAGCGCCCCGTCTCTCTAGCGGGGGGGCCACCGGGGAGCTGTTTTTT. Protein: CASSLAPRLSSGGATGELFF. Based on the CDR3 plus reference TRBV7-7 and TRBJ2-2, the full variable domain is GAGVSQSPRYKVTKRGQDVTLRCDPISSHATLYWYQQALGQGPEFLTYFNYEAQPDKSGLPSDRFSAERPEGSISTLTIQRTEQRDSAMYRCASSLAPRLSSGGATGELFFGEGSRLTVL.

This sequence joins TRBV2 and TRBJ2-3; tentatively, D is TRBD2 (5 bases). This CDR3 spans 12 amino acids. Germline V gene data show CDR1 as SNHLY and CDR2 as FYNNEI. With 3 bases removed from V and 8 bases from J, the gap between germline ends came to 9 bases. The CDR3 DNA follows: TGTGCCAGCAGTGAGGACTCCACTACGCAGTATTTT. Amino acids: CASSEDSTTQYF.

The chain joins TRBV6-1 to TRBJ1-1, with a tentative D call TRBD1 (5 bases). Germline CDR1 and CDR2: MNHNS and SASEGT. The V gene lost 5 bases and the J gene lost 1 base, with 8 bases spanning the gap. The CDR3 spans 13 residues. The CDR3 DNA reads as TGTGCCAGCAGTCGTAGGGGGAACACTGAAGCTTTCTTT. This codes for CASSRRGNTEAFF.

CDR3 sequence (DNA): TGTGCCAGTAATCCGGGACAGACCTACGAGCAGTACTTC. It yields the protein CASNPGQTYEQYF. V gene TRBV19 combines with J gene TRBJ2-7; 7 bases are shared with TRBD1. V shed 7 bases, J shed 2 bases, and the junction held 5 bases outside the gene matches. The CDR3 totals 13 residues. Germline CDR1 reads LNHDA; CDR2 reads SQIVND (reference sequence).

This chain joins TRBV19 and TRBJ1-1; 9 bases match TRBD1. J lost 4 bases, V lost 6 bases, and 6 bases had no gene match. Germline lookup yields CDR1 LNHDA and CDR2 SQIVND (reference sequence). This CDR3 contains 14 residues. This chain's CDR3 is CASRGGQGGTEAFF. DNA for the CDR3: TGTGCCAGTAGGGGGGGACAGGGTGGCACTGAAGCTTTCTTT.

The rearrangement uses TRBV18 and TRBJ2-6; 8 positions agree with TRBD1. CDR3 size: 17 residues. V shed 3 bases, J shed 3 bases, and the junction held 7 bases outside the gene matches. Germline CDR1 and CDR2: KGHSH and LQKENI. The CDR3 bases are TGTGCCAGCTCACCTATCGCGGGACAGGTTGGGGCCAACGTCCTGACTTTC. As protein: CASSPIAGQVGANVLTF.